A single T cell receptor beta chain is shown here with its context. Its antigen remains unknown. PCR used 60 Vbeta primers and 13 Jbeta primers. Assay: immunoSEQ multiplex PCR; the TCRdb copy retains only in-frame clones and omits some. The sample yields approximately 130,000 clones, approximately 78% seen once. The CDR3 runs 17 residues. The ends were cut back, 4 bases at V and 2 bases at J, with 18 bases in the middle. The germline V gene has CDR1 LGHNA and CDR2 YNFKEQ. The sample belongs to a study of cytomegalovirus exposure and HLA in healthy donors. Study background: When just under 400 donors were genotyped, about 81% of them were found to fall in the Caucasian-associated ancestry cluster.

General observations from the study: Accounts indicate the classifier identified cytomegalovirus status with strong specificity and sensitivity. Certain sequence variants were highly shared and formed a cluster, and this cluster was likely a sequencing artifact. Reportedly, TCR beta sequences accurately predicted HLA-A and HLA-B alleles in most subjects.

The specimen sequenced was PBMCs. The TCR comes from a man aged 35 to 55 in good health and CMV-seronegative. This chain joins TRBV4-2 and TRBJ2-1; perhaps TRBD1 as D (6 bases). The CDR3 loop reads CASSRQLTGPAYNEQFF. The CDR3 DNA is TGTGCCAGCAGCCGCCAACTGACAGGTCCGGCCTACAATGAGCAGTTCTTC.